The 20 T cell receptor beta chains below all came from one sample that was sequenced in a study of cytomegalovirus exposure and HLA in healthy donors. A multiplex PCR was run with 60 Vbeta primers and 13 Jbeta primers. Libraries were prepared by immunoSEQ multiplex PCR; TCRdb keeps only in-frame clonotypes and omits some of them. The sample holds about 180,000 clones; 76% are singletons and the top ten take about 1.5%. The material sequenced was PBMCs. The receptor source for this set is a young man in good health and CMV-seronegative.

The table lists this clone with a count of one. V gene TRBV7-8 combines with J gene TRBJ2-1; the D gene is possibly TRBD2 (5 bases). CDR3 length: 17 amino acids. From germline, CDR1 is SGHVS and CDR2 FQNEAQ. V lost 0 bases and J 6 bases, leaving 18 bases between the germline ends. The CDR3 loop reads CASSLALRHKGGNEQFF. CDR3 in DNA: TGTGCCAGCAGCTTAGCGCTCCGACACAAAGGAGGCAATGAGCAGTTCTTC.

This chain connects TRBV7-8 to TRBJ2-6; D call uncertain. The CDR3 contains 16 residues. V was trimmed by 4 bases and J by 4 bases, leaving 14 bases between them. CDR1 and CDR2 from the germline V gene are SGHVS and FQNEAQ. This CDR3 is CASSSLNLGGANVLTF. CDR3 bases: TGTGCCAGCAGCTCCCTTAATCTGGGCGGGGCCAACGTCCTGACTTTC.

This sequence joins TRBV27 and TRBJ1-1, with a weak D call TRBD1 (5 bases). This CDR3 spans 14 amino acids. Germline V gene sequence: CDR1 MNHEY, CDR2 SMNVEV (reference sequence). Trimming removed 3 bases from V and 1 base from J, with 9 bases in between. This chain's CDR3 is CASSLYRTNTEAFF. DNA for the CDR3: TGTGCCAGCAGTTTGTACAGGACGAACACTGAAGCTTTCTTT.

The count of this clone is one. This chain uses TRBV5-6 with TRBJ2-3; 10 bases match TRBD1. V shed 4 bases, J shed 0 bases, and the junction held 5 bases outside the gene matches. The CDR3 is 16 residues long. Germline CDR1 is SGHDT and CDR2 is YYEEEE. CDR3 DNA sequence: TGTGCCAGCAGCCTCGGGACAGGGGTTAGCACAGATACGCAGTATTTT. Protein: CASSLGTGVSTDTQYF.

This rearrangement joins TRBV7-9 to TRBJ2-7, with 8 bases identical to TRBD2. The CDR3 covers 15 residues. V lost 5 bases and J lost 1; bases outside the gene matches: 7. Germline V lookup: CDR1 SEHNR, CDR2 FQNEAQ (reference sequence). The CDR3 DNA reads TGTGCCAGCAGCCCTACACTAGCGGCATCCTACGAGCAGTACTTC. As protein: CASSPTLAASYEQYF.

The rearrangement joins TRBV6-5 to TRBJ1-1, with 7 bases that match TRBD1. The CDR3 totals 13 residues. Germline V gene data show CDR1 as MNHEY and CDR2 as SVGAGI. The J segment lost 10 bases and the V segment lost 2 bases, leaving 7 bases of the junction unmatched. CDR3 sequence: CASSYGGQVGAFF. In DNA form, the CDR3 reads TGTGCCAGCAGTTACGGAGGACAGGTAGGAGCTTTCTTT.

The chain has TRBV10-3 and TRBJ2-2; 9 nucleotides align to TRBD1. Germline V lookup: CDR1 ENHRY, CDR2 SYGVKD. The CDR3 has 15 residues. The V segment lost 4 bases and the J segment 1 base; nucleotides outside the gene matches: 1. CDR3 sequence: CAISAGQGNTGELFF. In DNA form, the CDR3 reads TGTGCCATCAGTGCGGGACAGGGGAACACCGGGGAGCTGTTTTTT.

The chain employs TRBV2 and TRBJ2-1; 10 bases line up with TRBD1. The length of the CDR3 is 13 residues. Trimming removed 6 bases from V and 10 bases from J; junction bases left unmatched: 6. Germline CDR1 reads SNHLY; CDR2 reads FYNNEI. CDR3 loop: CASRRTGGGEQFF. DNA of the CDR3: TGTGCCAGCAGAAGGACAGGGGGTGGCGAGCAGTTCTTC. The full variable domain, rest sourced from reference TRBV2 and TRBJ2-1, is EPEVTQTPSHQVTQMGQEVILRCVPISNHLYFYWYRQILGQKVEFLVSFYNNEISEKSEIFDDQFSVERPDGSNFTLKIRSTKLEDSAMYFCASRRTGGGEQFFGPGTRLTVL.

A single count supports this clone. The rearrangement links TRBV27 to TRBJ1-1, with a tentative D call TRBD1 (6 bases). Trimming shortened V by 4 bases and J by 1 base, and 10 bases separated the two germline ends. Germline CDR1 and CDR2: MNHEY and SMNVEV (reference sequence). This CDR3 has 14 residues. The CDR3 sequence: CASSSGQRNTEAFF. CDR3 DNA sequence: TGTGCCAGCAGTTCAGGACAGAGGAACACTGAAGCTTTCTTT.

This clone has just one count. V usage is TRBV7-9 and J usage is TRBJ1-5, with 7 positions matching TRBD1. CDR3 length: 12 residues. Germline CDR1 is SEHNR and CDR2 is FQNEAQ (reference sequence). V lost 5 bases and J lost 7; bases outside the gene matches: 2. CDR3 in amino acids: CASSRQGQPQHF. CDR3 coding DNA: TGTGCCAGCAGCCGACAGGGACAGCCCCAGCATTTT. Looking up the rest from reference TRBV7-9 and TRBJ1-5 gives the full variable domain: DTGVSQNPRHKITKRGQNVTFRCDPISEHNRLYWYRQTLGQGPEFLTYFQNEAQLEKSRLLSDRFSAERPKGSFSTLEIQRTEQGDSAMYLCASSRQGQPQHFGDGTRLSIL.

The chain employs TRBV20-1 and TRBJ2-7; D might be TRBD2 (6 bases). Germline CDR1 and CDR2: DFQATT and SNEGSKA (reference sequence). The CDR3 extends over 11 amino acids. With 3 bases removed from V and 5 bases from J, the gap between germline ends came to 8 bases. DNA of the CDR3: TGCAGTGCTAGTCCGGGAGACGAGCAGTACTTC. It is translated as CSASPGDEQYF.

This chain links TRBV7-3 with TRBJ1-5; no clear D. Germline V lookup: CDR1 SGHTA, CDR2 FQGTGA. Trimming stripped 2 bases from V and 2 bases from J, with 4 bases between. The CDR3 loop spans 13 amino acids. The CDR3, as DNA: TGTGCCAGCAGCTTACAGGGCAATCAGCCCCAGCATTTT. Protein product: CASSLQGNQPQHF.

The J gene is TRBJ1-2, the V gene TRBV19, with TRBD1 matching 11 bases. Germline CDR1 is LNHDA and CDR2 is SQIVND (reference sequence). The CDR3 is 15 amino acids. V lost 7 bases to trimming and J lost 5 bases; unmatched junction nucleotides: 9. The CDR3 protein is CASTPLRDRGYGYTF. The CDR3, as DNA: TGTGCCAGTACCCCACTAAGGGACAGGGGGTATGGCTACACCTTC.

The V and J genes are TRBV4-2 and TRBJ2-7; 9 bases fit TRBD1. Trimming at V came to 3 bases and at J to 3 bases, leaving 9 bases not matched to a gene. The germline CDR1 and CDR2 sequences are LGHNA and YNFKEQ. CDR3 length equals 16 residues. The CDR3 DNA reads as TGTGCCAGCAGCCATCTGCCGGGACAGGGCAACTACGAGCAGTACTTC. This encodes CASSHLPGQGNYEQYF.

The CDR3 loop is CAITRGLAGSYEQYF. CDR3 in DNA: TGTGCCATCACTCGAGGACTAGCGGGGTCCTACGAGCAGTACTTC. The chain employs TRBV10-3 and TRBJ2-5; TRBD2 agrees at 12 bases. The J call may be wrong; the DNA end is better matched by TRBJ2-7. The germline gives CDR1 ENHRY, CDR2 SYGVKD. There are 15 residues in the CDR3.

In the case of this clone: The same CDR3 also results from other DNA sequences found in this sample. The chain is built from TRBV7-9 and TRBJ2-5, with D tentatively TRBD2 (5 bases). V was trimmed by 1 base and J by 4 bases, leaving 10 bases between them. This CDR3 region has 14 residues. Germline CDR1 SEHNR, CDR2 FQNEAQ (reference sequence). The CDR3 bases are TGTGCCAGCAGCTTAGTTCTTGAGGGAGAGACCCAGTACTTC. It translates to CASSLVLEGETQYF. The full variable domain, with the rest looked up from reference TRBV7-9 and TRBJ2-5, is DTGVSQNPRHKITKRGQNVTFRCDPISEHNRLYWYRQTLGQGPEFLTYFQNEAQLEKSRLLSDRFSAERPKGSFSTLEIQRTEQGDSAMYLCASSLVLEGETQYFGPGTRLLVL.

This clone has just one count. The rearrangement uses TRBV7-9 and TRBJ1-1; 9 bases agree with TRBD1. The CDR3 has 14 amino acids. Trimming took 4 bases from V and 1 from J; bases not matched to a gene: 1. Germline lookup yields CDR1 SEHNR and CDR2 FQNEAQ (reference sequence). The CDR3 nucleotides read TGTGCCAGCAGCTCACAGGGGGCGAACACTGAAGCTTTCTTT. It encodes CASSSQGANTEAFF.

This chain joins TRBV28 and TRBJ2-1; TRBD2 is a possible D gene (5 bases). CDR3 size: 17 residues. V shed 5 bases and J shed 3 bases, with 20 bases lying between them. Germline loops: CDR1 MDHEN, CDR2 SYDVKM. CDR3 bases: TGTGCCAGCAGTCTCCCACTCGGCCGGGGTTACTACAATGAGCAGTTCTTC. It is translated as CASSLPLGRGYYNEQFF.

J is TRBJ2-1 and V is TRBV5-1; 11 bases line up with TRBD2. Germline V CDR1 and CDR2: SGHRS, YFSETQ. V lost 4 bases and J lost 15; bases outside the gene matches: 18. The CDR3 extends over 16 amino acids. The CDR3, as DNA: TGCGCCAGCAGCCCGGGGACTAGCGGAGTTCCAGAAAAGGGGTTCTTC. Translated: CASSPGTSGVPEKGFF.

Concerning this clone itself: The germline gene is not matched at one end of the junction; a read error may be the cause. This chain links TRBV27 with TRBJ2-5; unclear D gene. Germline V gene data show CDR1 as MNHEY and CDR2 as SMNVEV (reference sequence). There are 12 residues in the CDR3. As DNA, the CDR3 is TGTGCCAGCAGTTCGATAGGAGAGACTCAGTACTTC. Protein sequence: CASSSIGETQYF.